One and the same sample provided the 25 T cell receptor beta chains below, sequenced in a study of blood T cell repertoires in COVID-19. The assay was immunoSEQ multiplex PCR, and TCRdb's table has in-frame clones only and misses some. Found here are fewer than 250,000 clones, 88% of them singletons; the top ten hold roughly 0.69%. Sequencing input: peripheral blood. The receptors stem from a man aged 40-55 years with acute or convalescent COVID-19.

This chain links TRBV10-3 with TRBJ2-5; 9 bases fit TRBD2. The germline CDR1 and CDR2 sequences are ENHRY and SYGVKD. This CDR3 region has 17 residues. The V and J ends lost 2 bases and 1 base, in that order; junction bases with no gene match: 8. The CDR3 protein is CAISEGFRAGGQETQYF. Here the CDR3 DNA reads TGTGCCATCAGTGAGGGGTTTCGAGCGGGGGGCCAAGAGACCCAGTACTTC.

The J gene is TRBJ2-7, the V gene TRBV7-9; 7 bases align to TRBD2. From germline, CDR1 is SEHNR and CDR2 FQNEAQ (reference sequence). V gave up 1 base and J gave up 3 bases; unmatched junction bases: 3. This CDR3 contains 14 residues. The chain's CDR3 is CASSLVGDYYEQYF. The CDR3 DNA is TGTGCCAGCAGCTTAGTCGGGGACTACTACGAGCAGTACTTC.

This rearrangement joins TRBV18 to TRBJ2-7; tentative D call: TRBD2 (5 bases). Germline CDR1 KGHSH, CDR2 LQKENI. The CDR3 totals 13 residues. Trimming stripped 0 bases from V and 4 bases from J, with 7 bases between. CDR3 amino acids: CASSPPRGYEQYF. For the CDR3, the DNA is TGTGCCAGCTCACCACCGCGAGGGTACGAGCAGTACTTC.

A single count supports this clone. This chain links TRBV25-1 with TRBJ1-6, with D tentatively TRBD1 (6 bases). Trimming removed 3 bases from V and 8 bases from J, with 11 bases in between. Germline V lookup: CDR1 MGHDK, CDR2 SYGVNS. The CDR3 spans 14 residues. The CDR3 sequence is CASSEGTSYSPLHF. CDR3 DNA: TGTGCCAGCAGTGAGGGGACAAGCTATTCACCCCTCCACTTT.

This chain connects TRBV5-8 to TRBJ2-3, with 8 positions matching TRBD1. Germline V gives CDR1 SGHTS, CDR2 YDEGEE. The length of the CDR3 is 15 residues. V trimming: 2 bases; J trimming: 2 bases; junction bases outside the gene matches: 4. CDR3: CASSLMDRVTDTQYF. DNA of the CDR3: TGTGCCAGCAGCTTAATGGACAGGGTCACAGATACGCAGTATTTT.

CDR3 nucleotide sequence: TGTGCCACCAGCAGAGACGGCGGGAATTCACCCCTCCACTTT. Residues: CATSRDGGNSPLHF. The V gene is TRBV15, the J gene TRBJ1-6; D gene unclear. This CDR3 is built from 14 residues. V dropped 0 bases and J dropped 7 bases, with 7 bases sitting between them. CDR1 is LNHNV, CDR2 YYDKDF, per germline (reference sequence). Based on the CDR3 plus reference TRBV15 and TRBJ1-6, the full variable domain is DAMVIQNPRYQVTQFGKPVTLSCSQTLNHNVMYWYQQKSSQAPKLLFHYYDKDFNNEADTPDNFQSRRPNTSFCFLDIRSPGLGDTAMYLCATSRDGGNSPLHFGNGTRLTVT.

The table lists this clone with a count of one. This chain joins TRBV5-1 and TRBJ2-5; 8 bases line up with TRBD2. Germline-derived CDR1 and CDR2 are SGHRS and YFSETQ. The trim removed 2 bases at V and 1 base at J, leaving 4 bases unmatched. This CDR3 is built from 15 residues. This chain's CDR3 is CASSLTGLAQETQYF. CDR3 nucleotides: TGCGCCAGCAGCTTAACTGGACTAGCCCAAGAGACCCAGTACTTC.

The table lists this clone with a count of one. The CDR3 region has the DNA TGTGCCAGCAGCGCCCGACAGGGGAGCTACTATGGCTACACCTTC. Protein product: CASSARQGSYYGYTF. J is TRBJ1-2 and V is TRBV13; the match to TRBD1 covers 8 bases. Trimming cost V 5 bases and J 3 bases; bases outside gene matches: 8. CDR1 is PRHDT and CDR2 is FYEKMQ in the germline V gene (reference sequence). The CDR3 has 15 residues. The full variable domain, with the rest looked up from reference TRBV13 and TRBJ1-2, is AAGVIQSPRHLIKEKRETATLKCYPIPRHDTVYWYQQGPGQDPQFLISFYEKMQSDKGSIPDRFSAQQFSDYHSELNMSSLELGDSALYFCASSARQGSYYGYTFGSGTRLTVV.

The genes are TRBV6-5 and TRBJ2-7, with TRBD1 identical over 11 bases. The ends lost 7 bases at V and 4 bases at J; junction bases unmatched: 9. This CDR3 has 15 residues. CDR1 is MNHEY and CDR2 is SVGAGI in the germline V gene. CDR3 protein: CASTWAGTGGYEQYF. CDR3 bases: TGTGCCAGCACCTGGGCCGGGACAGGGGGATACGAGCAGTACTTC.

The CDR3 DNA reads as TGCGCCAGCAGCTCGGACGGGGGGCCCCGACTAGGCTCCTACAATGAGCAGTTCTTC. Translated, it gives CASSSDGGPRLGSYNEQFF. The V call is TRBV5-1, the J call TRBJ2-1; the D gene is possibly TRBD2 (7 bases). The CDR3 has 19 residues. Germline V gene sequence: CDR1 SGHRS, CDR2 YFSETQ. The V and J ends lost 3 bases and 0 bases respectively, with 22 bases between them.

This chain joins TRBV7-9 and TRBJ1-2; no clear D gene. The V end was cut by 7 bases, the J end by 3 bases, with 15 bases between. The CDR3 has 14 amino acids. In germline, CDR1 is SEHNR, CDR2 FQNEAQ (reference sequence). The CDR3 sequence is CASTSEGRDYGYTF. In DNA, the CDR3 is TGTGCCAGCACCTCTGAGGGAAGAGACTATGGCTACACCTTC.

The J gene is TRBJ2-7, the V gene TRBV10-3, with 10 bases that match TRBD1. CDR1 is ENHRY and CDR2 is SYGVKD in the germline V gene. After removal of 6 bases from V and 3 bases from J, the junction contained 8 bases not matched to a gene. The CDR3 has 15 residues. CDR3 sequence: CAISSSGQGVYEQYF. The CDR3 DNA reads TGTGCCATCAGCTCCTCCGGACAGGGGGTCTACGAGCAGTACTTC.

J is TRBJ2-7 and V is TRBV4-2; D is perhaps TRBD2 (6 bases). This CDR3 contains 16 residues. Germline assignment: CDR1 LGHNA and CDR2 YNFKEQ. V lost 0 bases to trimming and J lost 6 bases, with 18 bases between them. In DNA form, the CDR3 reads TGTGCCAGCAGCCAAGATGGAGGGGCCGGGCAGGCCGAGCAGTACTTC. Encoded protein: CASSQDGGAGQAEQYF.

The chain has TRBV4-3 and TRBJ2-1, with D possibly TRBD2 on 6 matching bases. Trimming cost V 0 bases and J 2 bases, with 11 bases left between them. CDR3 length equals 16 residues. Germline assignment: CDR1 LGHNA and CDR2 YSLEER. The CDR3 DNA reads TGCGCCAGCAGCCAAGAAGGCGGGAACGCCTACAATGAGCAGTTCTTC. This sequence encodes CASSQEGGNAYNEQFF.

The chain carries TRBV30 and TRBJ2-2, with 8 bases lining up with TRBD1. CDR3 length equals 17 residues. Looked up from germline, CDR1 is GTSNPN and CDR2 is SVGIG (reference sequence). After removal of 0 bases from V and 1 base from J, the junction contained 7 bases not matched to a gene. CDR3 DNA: TGTGCCTGGAGTGTAGTCAGGGGGCGTAGGAACACCGGGGAGCTGTTTTTT. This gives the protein CAWSVVRGRRNTGELFF. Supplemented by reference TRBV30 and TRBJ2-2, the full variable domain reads SQTIHQWPATLVQPVGSPLSLECTVEGTSNPNLYWYRQAAGRGLQLLFYSVGIGQISSEVPQNLSASRPQDRQFILSSKKLLLSDSGFYLCAWSVVRGRRNTGELFFGEGSRLTVL.

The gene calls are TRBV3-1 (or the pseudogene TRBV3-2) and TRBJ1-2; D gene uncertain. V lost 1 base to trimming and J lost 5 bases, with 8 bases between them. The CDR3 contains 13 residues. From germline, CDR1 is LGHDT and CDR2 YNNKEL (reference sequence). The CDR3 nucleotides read TGTGCCAGCAGCCAAGGGCAGTCGTATGGCTACACCTTC. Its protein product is CASSQGQSYGYTF.

The DNA of the CDR3 is TGTGCCAGCAGCGTAGGAGGGGGAGGGACAAGCCGAAAAGATTCACCCCTCCACTTT. Amino acids: CASSVGGGGTSRKDSPLHF. This chain connects TRBV9 to TRBJ1-6; D possibly corresponds to TRBD1 (6 bases). Germline V lookup: CDR1 SGDLS, CDR2 YYNGEE. This CDR3 has 19 residues. V was shortened by 0 bases and J by 8 bases, with 24 bases between the two germline ends. The entire variable domain, with the rest obtained from reference TRBV9 and TRBJ1-6, is as follows: DSGVTQTPKHLITATGQRVTLRCSPRSGDLSVYWYQQSLDQGLQFLIQYYNGEERAKGNILERFSAQQFPDLHSELNLSSLELGDSALYFCASSVGGGGTSRKDSPLHFGNGTRLTVT.

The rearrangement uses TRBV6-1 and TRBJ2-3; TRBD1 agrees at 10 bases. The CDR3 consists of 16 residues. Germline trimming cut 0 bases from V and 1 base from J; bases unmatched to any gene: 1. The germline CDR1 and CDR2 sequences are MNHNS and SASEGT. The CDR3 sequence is CASSEAGTGGTDTQYF. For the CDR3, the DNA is TGTGCCAGCAGTGAAGCAGGGACAGGGGGCACAGATACGCAGTATTTT.

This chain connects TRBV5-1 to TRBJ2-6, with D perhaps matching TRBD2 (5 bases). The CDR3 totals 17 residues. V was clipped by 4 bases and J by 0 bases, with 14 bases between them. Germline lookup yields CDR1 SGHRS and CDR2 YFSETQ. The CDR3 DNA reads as TGCGCCAGCAGCAACGCGGGCTCAAGCTCTGGGGCCAACGTCCTGACTTTC. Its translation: CASSNAGSSSGANVLTF.

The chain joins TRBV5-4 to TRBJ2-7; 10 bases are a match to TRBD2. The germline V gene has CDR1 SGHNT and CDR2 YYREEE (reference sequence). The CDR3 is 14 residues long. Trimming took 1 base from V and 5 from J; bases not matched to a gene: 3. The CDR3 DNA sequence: TGTGCCAGCAGCTTGCAGCTAGCGGGAGACGAGCAGTACTTC. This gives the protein CASSLQLAGDEQYF.

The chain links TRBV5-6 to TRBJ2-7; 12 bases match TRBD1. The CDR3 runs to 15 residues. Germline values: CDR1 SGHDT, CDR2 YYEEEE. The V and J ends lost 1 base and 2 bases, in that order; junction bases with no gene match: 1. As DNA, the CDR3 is TGTGCCAGCAGCTTGTGGGACAGGGGGCCCTACGAGCAGTACTTC. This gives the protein CASSLWDRGPYEQYF.

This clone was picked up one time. This CDR3 is CASSWTSGLYQETQYF. CDR3 in DNA: TGTGCCAGCAGCTGGACTAGCGGGCTGTACCAAGAGACCCAGTACTTC. This chain uses TRBV5-6 with TRBJ2-5, with 11 bases aligning to TRBD2. Germline V gene sequence: CDR1 SGHDT, CDR2 YYEEEE. With 3 bases clipped from V and 0 bases from J, the junction kept 4 bases outside the gene matches. The CDR3 totals 16 residues. Looking up the rest from reference TRBV5-6 and TRBJ2-5 gives the full variable domain: DAGVTQSPTHLIKTRGQQVTLRCSPKSGHDTVSWYQQALGQGPQFIFQYYEEEERQRGNFPDRFSGHQFPNYSSELNVNALLLGDSALYLCASSWTSGLYQETQYFGPGTRLLVL.

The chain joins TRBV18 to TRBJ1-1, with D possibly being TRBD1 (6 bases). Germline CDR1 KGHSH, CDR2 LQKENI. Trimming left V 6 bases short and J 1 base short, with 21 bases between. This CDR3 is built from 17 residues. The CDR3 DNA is TGTGCCAGCTCCCCGACCAGAACCGTACAGGGGAACACTGAAGCTTTCTTT. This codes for CASSPTRTVQGNTEAFF.

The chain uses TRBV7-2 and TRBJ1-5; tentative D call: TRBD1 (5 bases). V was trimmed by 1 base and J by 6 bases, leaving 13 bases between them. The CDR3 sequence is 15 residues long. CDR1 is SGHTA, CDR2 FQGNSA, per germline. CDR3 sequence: CASSLERGFTQPQHF. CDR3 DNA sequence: TGTGCCAGCAGCTTAGAACGGGGGTTCACTCAGCCCCAGCATTTT.

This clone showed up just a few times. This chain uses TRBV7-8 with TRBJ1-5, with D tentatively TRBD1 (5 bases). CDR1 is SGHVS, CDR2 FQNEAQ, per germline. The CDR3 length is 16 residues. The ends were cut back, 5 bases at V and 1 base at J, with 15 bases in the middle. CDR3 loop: CASSGGTSRSNQPQHF. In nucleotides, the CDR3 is TGTGCCAGCAGCGGCGGGACGTCGAGAAGCAATCAGCCCCAGCATTTT.